This T cell receptor (beta chain) originates from a study of Ad26.COV2.S vaccination and SARS-CoV-2 variants. At the level of the study: Once, or twice with 56 days between doses, Ad26.COV2.S was given intramuscularly.

Sequencing used immunoSEQ multiplex PCR; TCRdb keeps in-frame clones, though not all of them. This sample has approximately 280,000 clones; over 75% occur once, and the top ten carry around 3%. The CDR3 has 15 residues. The treatment denotes: roughly 20 received Ad26.COV2.S at low or high dose, single or two shots; about 5 received placebo; per-sample allocation not given. It was on day 63 after the first vaccine or placebo injection that samples were taken. Its platform was an Ad26 vector, and its expressed antigen was Wuhan-strain SARS-CoV-2 spike. Sample: peripheral blood, taken in a trial of Ad26.COV2.S vaccine versus placebo. The receptor comes from a person aged 18-60 years who received the Ad26.COV2.S COVID-19 vaccine or a placebo. The chain is built from TRBV21-1 and TRBJ1-4; TRBD1, the D gene given by the table, was not confirmed from the DNA. TRBV21-1 is listed as a pseudogene. CDR3 loop: CASSKKDRKNEKLFF. The CDR3 DNA reads TGTGCCAGCAGCAAAAAAGACAGAAAGAATGAAAAACTGTTTTTT.